This T cell receptor (beta chain) was identified during a study of blood T cell repertoires in COVID-19. Study-level background: T cells, B-cell-depleted T cells, or PBMCs provided the cDNA or gDNA that served as material.

Per the original data handling: Reference gene primer amplification yielded estimated nucleated cell counts. Profiling relied on immunoSEQ multiplex PCR, and the TCRdb table lists in-frame clones only, not all of them. That table supplies the V and J calls and clone size; D and trimming were determined from the DNA. Of roughly 350,000 clones listed, 85% are singletons. The sample taken for sequencing was peripheral blood. This TCR derives from a woman under 30 with acute or convalescent COVID-19.

This CDR3 is CATSDLSGAPNTGELFF. The CDR3 bases are TGTGCCACCAGTGATTTGAGTGGGGCCCCGAACACCGGGGAGCTGTTTTTT. V usage is TRBV24-1 and J usage is TRBJ2-2; D might be TRBD1 (5 bases). Trimming cost V 0 bases and J 0 bases, with 10 bases left between them. This CDR3 spans 17 amino acids. From germline, CDR1 is KGHDR and CDR2 SFDVKD.